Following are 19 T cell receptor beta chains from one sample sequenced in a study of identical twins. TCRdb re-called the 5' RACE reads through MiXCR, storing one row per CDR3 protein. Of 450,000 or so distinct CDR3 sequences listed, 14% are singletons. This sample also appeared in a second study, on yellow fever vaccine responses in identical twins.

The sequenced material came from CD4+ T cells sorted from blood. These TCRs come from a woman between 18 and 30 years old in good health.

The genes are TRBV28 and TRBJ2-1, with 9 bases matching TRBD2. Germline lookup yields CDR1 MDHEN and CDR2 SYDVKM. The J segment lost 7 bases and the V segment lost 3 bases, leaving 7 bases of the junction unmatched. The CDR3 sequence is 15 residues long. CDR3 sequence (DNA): TGTGCCAGCAGTTTTTGGGCGGGGGGGAGGAATGAGCAGTTCTTC. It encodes CASSFWAGGRNEQFF.

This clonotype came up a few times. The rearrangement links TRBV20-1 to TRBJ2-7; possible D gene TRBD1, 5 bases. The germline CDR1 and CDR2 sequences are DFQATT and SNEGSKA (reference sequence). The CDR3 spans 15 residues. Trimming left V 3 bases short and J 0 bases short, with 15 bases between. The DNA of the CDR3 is TGCAGTGCTAGTTCTAGAACCAGGGTCTCCTACGAGCAGTACTTC. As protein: CSASSRTRVSYEQYF.

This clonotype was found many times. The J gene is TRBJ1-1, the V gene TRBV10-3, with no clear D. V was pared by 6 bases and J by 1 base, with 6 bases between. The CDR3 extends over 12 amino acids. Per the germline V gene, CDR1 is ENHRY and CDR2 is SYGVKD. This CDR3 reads CAISRTNTEAFF. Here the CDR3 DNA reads TGTGCCATCAGCAGAACGAACACTGAAGCTTTCTTT.

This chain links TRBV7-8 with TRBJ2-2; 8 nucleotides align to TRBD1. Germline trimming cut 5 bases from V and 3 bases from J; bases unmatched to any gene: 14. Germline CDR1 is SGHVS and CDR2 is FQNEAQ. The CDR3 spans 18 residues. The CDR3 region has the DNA TGTGCCAGCAGCAACCCGGCACCACCGACAGGGGACACCGGGGAGCTGTTTTTT. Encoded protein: CASSNPAPPTGDTGELFF.

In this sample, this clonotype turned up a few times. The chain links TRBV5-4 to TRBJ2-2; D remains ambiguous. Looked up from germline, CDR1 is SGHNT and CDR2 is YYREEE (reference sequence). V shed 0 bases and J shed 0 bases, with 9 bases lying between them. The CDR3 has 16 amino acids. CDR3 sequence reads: CASSLGVRTNTGELFF. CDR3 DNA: TGTGCCAGCAGCTTGGGAGTTCGCACGAACACCGGGGAGCTGTTTTTT.

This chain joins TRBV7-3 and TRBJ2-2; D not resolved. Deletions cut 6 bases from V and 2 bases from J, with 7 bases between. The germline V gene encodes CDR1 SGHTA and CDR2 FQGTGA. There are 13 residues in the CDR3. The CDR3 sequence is CASRKINTGELFF. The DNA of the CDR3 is TGTGCCAGCAGGAAAATAAACACCGGGGAGCTGTTTTTT.

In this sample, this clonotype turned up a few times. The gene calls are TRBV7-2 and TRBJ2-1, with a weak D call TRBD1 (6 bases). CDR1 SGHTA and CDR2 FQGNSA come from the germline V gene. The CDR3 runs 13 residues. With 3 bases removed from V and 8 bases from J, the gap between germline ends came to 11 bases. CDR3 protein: CASSLIQGHEQFF. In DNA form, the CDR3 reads TGTGCCAGCAGCTTGATACAGGGCCATGAGCAGTTCTTC.

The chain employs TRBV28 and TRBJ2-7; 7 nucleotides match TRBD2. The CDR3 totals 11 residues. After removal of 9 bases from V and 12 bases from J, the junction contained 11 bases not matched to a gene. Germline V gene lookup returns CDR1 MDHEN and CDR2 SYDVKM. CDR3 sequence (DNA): TGTGCCAGAAGTGGGGGACTATCGTCGTACTTC. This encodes CARSGGLSSYF.

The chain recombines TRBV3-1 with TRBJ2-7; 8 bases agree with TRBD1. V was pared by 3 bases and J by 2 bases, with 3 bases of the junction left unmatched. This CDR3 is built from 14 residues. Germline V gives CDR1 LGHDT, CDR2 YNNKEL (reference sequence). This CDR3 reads CASSQDRVPYEQYF. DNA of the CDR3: TGTGCCAGCAGCCAGGACAGGGTGCCCTACGAGCAGTACTTC.

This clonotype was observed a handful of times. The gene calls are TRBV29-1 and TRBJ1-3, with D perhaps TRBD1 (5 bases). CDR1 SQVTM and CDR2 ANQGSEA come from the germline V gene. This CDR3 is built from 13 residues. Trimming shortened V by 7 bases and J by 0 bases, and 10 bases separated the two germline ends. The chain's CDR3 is CSADRLSGNTIYF. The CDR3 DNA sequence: TGCAGCGCTGACAGACTCTCTGGAAACACCATATATTTT.

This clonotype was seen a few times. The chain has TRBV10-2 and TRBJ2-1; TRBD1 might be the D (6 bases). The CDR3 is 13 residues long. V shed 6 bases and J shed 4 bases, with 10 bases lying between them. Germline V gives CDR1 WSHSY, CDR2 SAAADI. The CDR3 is CASSRGLYNEQFF. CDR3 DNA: TGCGCCAGCAGCAGGGGCTTATACAATGAGCAGTTCTTC.

The CDR3 spells CASSVLDGGRGGKLSQYF. DNA of the CDR3: TGTGCCAGCAGCGTACTCGACGGTGGGCGGGGGGGCAAGTTGTCGCAGTATTTT. J is TRBJ2-3 and V is TRBV9, with TRBD2 identical over 9 bases. The junction had 19 bases not matched to a gene; V was cut back by 1 base and J by 10 bases. This CDR3 has 18 residues. CDR1 and CDR2 (germline): SGDLS, YYNGEE.

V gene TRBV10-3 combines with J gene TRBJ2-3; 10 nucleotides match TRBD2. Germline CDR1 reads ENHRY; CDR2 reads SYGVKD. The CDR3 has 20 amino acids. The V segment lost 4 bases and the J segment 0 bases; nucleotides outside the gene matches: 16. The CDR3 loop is CAISGRLKGTSASSTDTQYF. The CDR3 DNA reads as TGTGCCATCAGTGGCCGTCTAAAGGGGACTAGCGCTTCTAGCACAGATACGCAGTATTTT.

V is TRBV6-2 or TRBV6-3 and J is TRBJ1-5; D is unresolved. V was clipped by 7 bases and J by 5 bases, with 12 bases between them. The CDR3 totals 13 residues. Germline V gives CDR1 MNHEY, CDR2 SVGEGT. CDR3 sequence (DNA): TGTGCCAGCACGGGAACAGATTATCAGCCCCAGCATTTT. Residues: CASTGTDYQPQHF.

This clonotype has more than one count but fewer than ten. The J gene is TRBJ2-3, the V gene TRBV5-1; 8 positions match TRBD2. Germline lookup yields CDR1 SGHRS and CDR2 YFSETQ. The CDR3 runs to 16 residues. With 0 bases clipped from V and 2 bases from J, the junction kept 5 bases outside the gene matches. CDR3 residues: CASSLASSGYTDTQYF. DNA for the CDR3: TGCGCCAGCAGCTTGGCCTCTAGCGGGTACACAGATACGCAGTATTTT.

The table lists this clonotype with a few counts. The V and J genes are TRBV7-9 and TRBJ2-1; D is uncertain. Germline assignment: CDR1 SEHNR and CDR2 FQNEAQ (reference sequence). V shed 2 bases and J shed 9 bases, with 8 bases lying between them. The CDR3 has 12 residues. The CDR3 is CASSLLGTEQFF. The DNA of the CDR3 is TGTGCCAGCAGCTTACTAGGAACTGAGCAGTTCTTC.

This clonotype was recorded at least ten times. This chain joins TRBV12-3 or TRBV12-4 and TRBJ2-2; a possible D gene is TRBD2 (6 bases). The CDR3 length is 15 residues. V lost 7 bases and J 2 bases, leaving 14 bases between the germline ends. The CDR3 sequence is CASTLGDSNTGELFF. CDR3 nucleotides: TGTGCCAGCACCTTGGGGGACTCTAACACCGGGGAGCTGTTTTTT.

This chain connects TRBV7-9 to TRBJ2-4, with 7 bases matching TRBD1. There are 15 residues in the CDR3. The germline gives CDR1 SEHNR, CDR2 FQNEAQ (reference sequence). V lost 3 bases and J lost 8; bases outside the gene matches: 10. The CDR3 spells CASSFFRQGEDIQYF. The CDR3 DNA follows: TGTGCCAGCAGCTTTTTCAGACAGGGCGAGGACATTCAGTACTTC. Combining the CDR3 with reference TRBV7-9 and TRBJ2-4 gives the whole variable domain DTGVSQNPRHKITKRGQNVTFRCDPISEHNRLYWYRQTLGQGPEFLTYFQNEAQLEKSRLLSDRFSAERPKGSFSTLEIQRTEQGDSAMYLCASSFFRQGEDIQYFGAGTRLSVL.

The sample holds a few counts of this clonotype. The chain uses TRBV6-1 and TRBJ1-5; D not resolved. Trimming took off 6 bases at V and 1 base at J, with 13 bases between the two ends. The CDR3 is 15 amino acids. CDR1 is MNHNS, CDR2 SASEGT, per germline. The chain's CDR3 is CASSKASGSNQPQHF. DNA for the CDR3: TGTGCCAGCAGCAAAGCGAGTGGGAGCAATCAGCCCCAGCATTTT.